Sequencing of this T cell receptor beta chain was carried out in a study of CD8 T cells in Susac syndrome. Germline lookup yields CDR1 SGHDT and CDR2 YYEEEE. The length of the CDR3 is 15 residues. Negative isolation was used for CD8+ and CD4+ T cells, and FACS enrichment was applied to TEMRA cells. Random hexamers were used to reverse transcribe the RNA input (about 0.5 to 1 ug). TCRdb called the immunoSEQ multiplex PCR reads again in MiXCR, with one record for every CDR3 protein. Among 100,000 to 150,000 distinct CDR3 sequences, 90% to 95% were seen once, and the ten largest hold approximately 0.089%. This clonotype was seen once. At one boundary the junction diverges from the germline segment, which might be a read error.

The sample taken for sequencing was CD4+ T cells from PBMCs. The receptor's source is a human donor in good health. The rearrangement uses TRBV5-6 and TRBJ2-7; 7 bases agree with TRBD1. The CDR3 sequence is CASSLGQIGSYEQYF. The CDR3, as DNA: TGTGCCAGCAGTTTGGGACAGATCGGCTCCTACGAGCAGTACTTC. Variable domain in full (rest from reference TRBV5-6 and TRBJ2-7): DAGVTQSPTHLIKTRGQQVTLRCSPKSGHDTVSWYQQALGQGPQFIFQYYEEEERQRGNFPDRFSGHQFPNYSSELNVNALLLGDSALYLCASSLGQIGSYEQYFGPGTRLTVT.